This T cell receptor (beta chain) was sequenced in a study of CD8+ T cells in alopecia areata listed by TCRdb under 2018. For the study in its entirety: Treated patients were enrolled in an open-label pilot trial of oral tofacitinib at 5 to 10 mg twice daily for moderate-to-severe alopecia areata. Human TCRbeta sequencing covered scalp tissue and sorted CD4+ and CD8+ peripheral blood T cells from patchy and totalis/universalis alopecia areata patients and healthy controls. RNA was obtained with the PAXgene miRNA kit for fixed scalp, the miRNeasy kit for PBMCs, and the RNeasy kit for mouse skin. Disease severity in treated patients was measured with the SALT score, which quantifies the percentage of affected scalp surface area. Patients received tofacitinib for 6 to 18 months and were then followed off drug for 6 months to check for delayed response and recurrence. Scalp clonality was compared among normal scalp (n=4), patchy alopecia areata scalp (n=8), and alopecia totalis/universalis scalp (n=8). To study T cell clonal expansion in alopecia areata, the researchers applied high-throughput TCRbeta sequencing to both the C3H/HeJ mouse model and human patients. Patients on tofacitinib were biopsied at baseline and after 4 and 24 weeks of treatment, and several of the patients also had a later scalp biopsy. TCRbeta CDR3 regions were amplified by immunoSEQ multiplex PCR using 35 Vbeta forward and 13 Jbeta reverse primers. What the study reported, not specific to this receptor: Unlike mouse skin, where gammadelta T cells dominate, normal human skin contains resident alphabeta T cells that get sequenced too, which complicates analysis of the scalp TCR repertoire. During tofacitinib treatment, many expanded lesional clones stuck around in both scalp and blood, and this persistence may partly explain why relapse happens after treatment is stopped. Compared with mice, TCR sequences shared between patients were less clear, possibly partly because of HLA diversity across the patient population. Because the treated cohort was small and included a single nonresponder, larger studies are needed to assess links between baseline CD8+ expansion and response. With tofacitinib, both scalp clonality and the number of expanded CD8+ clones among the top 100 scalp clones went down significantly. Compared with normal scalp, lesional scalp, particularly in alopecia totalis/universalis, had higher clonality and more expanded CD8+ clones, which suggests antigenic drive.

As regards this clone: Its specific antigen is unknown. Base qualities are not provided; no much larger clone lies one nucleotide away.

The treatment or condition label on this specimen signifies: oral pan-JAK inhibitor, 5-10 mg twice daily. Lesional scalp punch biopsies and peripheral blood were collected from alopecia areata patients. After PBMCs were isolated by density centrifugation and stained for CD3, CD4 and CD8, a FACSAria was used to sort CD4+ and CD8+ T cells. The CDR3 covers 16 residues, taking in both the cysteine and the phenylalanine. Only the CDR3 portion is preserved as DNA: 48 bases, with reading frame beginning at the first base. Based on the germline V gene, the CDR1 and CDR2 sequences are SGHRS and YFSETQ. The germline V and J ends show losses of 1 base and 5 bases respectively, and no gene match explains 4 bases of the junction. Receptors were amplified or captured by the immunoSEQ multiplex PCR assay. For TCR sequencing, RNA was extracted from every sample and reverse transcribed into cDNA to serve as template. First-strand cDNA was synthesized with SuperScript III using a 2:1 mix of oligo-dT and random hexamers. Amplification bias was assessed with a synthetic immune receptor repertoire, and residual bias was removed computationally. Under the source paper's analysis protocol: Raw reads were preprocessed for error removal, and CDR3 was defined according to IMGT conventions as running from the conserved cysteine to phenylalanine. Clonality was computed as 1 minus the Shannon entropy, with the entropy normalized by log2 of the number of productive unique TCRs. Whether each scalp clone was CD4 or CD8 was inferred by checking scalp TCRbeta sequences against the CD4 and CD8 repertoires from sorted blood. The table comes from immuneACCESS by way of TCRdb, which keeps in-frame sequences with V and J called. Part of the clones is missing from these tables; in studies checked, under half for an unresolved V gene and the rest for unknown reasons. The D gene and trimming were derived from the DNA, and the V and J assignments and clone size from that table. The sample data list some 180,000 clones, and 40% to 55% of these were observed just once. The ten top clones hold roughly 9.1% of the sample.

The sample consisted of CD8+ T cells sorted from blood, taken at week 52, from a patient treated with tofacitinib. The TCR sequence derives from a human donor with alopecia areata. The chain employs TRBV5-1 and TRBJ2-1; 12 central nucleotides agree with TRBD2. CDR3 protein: CASSLNLAGGNNEQFF. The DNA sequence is TGCGCCAGCAGCTTGAACCTAGCGGGGGGGAACAATGAGCAGTTCTTC.